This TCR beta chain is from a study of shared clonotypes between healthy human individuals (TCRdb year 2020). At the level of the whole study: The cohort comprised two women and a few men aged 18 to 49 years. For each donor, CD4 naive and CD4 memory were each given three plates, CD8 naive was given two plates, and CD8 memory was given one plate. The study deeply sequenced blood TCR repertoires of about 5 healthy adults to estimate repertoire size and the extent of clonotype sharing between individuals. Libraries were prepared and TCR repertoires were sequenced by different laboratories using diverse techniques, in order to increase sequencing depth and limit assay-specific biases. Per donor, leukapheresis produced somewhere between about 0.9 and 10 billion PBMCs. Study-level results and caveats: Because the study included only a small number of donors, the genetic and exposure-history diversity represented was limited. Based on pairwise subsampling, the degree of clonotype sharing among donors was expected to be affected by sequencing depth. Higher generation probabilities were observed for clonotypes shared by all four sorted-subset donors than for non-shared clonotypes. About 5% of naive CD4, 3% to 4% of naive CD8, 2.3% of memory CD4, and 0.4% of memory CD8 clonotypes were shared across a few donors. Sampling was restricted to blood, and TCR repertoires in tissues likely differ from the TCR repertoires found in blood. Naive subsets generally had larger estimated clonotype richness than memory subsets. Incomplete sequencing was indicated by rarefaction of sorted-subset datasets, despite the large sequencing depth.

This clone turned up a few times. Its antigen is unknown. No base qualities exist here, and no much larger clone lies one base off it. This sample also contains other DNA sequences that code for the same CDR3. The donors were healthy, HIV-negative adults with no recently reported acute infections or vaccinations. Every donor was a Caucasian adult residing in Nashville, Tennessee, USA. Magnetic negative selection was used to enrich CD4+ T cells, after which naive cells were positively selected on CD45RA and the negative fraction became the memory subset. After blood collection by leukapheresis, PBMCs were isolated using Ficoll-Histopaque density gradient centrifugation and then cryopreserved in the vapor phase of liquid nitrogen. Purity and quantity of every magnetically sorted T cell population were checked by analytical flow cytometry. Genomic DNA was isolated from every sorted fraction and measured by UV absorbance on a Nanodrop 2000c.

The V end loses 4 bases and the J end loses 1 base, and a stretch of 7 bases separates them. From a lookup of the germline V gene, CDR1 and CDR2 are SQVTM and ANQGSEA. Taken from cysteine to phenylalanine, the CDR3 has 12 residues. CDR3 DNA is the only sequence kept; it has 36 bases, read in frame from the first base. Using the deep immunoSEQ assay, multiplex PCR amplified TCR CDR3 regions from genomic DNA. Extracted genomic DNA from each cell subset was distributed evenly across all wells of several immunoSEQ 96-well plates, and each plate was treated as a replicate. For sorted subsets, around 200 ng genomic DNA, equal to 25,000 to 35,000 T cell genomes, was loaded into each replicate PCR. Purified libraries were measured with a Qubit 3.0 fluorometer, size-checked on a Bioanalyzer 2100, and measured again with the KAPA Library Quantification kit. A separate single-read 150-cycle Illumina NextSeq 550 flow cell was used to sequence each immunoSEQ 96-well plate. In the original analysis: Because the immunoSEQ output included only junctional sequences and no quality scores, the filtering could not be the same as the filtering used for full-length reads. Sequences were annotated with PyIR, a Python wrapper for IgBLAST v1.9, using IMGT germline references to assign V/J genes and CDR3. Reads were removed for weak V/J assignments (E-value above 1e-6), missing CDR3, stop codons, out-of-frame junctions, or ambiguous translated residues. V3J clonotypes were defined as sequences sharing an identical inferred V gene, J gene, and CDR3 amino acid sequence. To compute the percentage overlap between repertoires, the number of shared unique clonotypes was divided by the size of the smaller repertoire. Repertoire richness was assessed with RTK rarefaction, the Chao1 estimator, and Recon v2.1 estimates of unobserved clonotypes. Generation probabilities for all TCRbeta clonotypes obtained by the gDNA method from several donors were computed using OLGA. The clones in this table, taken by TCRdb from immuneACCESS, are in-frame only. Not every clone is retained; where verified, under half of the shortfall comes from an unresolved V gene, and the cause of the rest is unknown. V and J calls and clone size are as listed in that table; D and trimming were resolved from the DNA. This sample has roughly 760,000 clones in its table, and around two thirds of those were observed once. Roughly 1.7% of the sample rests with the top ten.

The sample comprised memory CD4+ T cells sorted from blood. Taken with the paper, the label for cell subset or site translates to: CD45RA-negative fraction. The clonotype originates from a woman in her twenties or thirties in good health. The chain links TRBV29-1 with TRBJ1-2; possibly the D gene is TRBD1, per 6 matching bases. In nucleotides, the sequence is TGCAGCGTTGCGGACAGTAACTATGGCTACACCTTC. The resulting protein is CSVADSNYGYTF.